These 25 T cell receptor beta chains were all obtained from the same sample, sequenced in a study of T-cell memory formation after mild COVID-19 (dated by TCRdb to the early 2020s). The method behind the library was 5' RACE. Sequencer: Illumina NovaSeq 6000. TCRdb trimmed public reads at Q25 via fastp, called clones via MiXCR and kept in-frame beta chains. Under each unique CDR3 protein, matching rows form one entry showing the most common genes and DNA. This sample is represented by some 150,000 distinct CDR3 sequences; under 30% of them were singletons. The ten most abundant clones make up around 22% of the sample. Sequencing was carried out using PBMCs or a T cell subset sorted from them (not recorded which). The receptors shown here come from an adult woman who had mild COVID-19 (a few samples of this study predate the infection). The sample titles of this study are shuffled in the database, so cell type and time point are left out; the donor was told from shared clones.

The table lists this clonotype with a few counts. The chain employs TRBV7-9 and TRBJ2-7; D not resolved. Germline CDR1 reads SEHNR; CDR2 reads FQNEAQ (reference sequence). V was pared by 5 bases and J by 2 bases, with 7 bases between. This CDR3 has 12 amino acids. The CDR3 loop is CASSRVPYEQYF. CDR3 in DNA: TGTGCCAGCAGCCGGGTCCCCTACGAGCAGTACTTC.

J is TRBJ1-2 and V is TRBV27, with TRBD1 identical over 8 bases. Germline V CDR1 and CDR2: MNHEY, SMNVEV (reference sequence). The CDR3 runs to 12 residues. With 6 bases clipped from V and 8 bases from J, the junction kept 5 bases outside the gene matches. The CDR3 sequence: CASRDRGRGYTF. The DNA of the CDR3 is TGTGCCAGCAGAGACAGGGGACGCGGCTACACCTTC.

This rearrangement joins TRBV5-6 to TRBJ1-6; D is unresolved. This CDR3 has 14 amino acids. The V gene lost 0 bases and the J gene lost 9 bases, with 10 bases spanning the gap. CDR1 is SGHDT, CDR2 YYEEEE, per germline. CDR3 sequence reads: CASSLVIGSSPLHF. The CDR3 region has the DNA TGTGCCAGCAGCTTGGTAATCGGGAGTTCACCCCTCCACTTT.

This chain uses TRBV29-1 with TRBJ2-1; tentatively, D is TRBD1 (6 bases). Germline CDR1 and CDR2: SQVTM and ANQGSEA. The CDR3 contains 14 residues. Deletions cut 3 bases from V and 3 bases from J, with 12 bases between. The CDR3 loop reads CSVERTAYYNEQFF. CDR3 DNA: TGCAGCGTTGAGCGGACAGCATACTACAATGAGCAGTTCTTC.

The rearrangement joins TRBV7-2 to TRBJ2-5, with D possibly matching TRBD2 (5 bases). Germline-derived CDR1 and CDR2 are SGHTA and FQGNSA. Trimming took 5 bases from V and 0 from J, leaving 16 bases between them. The CDR3 spans 16 residues. CDR3 region: CASSLLRVANQETQYF. DNA of the CDR3: TGTGCCAGCAGCCTCCTGAGGGTGGCGAACCAAGAGACCCAGTACTTC.

There are a few counts of this clonotype. The chain joins TRBV7-3 to TRBJ2-7; tentatively, D is TRBD1 (5 bases). The CDR3 is made up of 15 amino acids. V was shortened by 5 bases and J by 4 bases, with 18 bases between the two germline ends. Germline assignment: CDR1 SGHTA and CDR2 FQGTGA. CDR3 in amino acids: CASSKGGQGPYEQYF. CDR3 nucleotide sequence: TGTGCCAGCAGCAAGGGTGGGCAGGGCCCTTACGAGCAGTACTTC.

In DNA, the CDR3 is TGTGCCAGCAGGACCTTGGGGGCGGCGGCCCAAGAGACCCAGTACTTC. Translation gives CASRTLGAAAQETQYF. This chain uses TRBV12-3 or TRBV12-4 with TRBJ2-5, with a tentative D call TRBD1 (6 bases). V was clipped by 6 bases and J by 1 base, with 18 bases between them. CDR3 length: 16 amino acids.

In this sample, this clonotype turned up a few times. The chain couples TRBV12-3 or TRBV12-4 to TRBJ2-3; TRBD2 aligns across 12 bases. V was pared by 4 bases and J by 4 bases, with 0 bases of the junction left unmatched. This CDR3 region has 14 residues. The CDR3 sequence is CASSWTSGADTQYF. The CDR3 DNA is TGTGCCAGCAGTTGGACTAGCGGGGCAGATACGCAGTATTTT.

The sample holds a few counts of this clonotype. The V gene is TRBV30, the J gene TRBJ2-7; D remains ambiguous. Germline V gene lookup returns CDR1 GTSNPN and CDR2 SVGIG (reference sequence). The CDR3 extends over 12 amino acids. Between the trimmed V and J ends, which lost 2 bases and 4 bases, there was a span of 9 bases. CDR3 nucleotide sequence: TGTGCCTGGAGTACTTTGGGGTACGAGCAGTACTTC. Its protein product is CAWSTLGYEQYF.

The CDR3 reads CASSFGTDGTDTQYF. DNA for the CDR3: TGTGCCAGCAGCTTCGGGACGGACGGCACAGATACGCAGTATTTT. This sequence joins TRBV7-9 and TRBJ2-3; D is possibly TRBD1 or TRBD2 (5 bases each). There are 15 residues in the CDR3. The germline gives CDR1 SEHNR, CDR2 FQNEAQ (reference sequence). With 3 bases removed from V and 1 base from J, the gap between germline ends came to 11 bases.

Ten or more counts support this clonotype. V usage is TRBV6-4 and J usage is TRBJ1-2; D might be TRBD1 (5 bases). Germline assignment: CDR1 MRHNA and CDR2 SNTAGT. The CDR3 length is 14 residues. With 1 base removed from V and 7 bases from J, the gap between germline ends came to 13 bases. The chain's CDR3 is CASSDYKGSGGYTF. The CDR3 bases are TGTGCCAGCAGTGACTACAAGGGGTCAGGTGGCTACACCTTC.

The rearrangement links TRBV13 to TRBJ2-7, with D perhaps matching TRBD1 or TRBD2 (6 bases each). The length of the CDR3 is 12 residues. The V end was cut by 2 bases, the J end by 6 bases, with 8 bases between. Germline CDR1 and CDR2: PRHDT and FYEKMQ (reference sequence). CDR3 region: CASSLRGLEQYF. The CDR3 DNA reads TGTGCCAGCAGCTTACGGGGGCTCGAGCAGTACTTC.

This clonotype has more than one count but fewer than ten. This chain joins TRBV12-3 or TRBV12-4 and TRBJ1-2; 7 positions agree with TRBD1. This CDR3 has 18 amino acids. Trimming took 0 bases from V and 4 from J; bases not matched to a gene: 14. In DNA form, the CDR3 reads TGTGCCAGCAGTTTAGCGGGACAGCCGCTGTTTATGCCCTATGGCTACACCTTC. It is translated as CASSLAGQPLFMPYGYTF.

The gene calls are TRBV18 and TRBJ1-1; tentative D call: TRBD1 (5 bases). From germline, CDR1 is KGHSH and CDR2 LQKENI. The CDR3 spans 16 residues. Trimming took off 4 bases at V and 0 bases at J, with 15 bases between the two ends. This CDR3 reads CASSLYDRLMNTEAFF. The DNA for the CDR3 is TGTGCCAGCTCACTATATGACAGACTCATGAACACTGAAGCTTTCTTT.

This clonotype was detected ten times or more. This chain connects TRBV4-1 to TRBJ2-2; perhaps TRBD2 as D (5 bases). This CDR3 is 12 amino acids long. Germline CDR1 reads MGHRA; CDR2 reads YSYEKL. The germline V and J ends were trimmed by 4 bases and 6 bases, with 6 bases remaining between them. The DNA of the CDR3 is TGCGCCAGCAGCCCGGGATCCGGGGAGCTGTTTTTT. Protein: CASSPGSGELFF.

The gene calls are TRBV7-9 and TRBJ2-7, with D possibly TRBD1 on 6 matching bases. CDR1 SEHNR and CDR2 FQNEAQ come from the germline V gene (reference sequence). CDR3 size: 15 residues. Trimming cost V 5 bases and J 5 bases, with 19 bases left between them. The CDR3 nucleotides read TGTGCCAGCAGCCAGACCACAGGGCTGTTGGACGAGCAGTACTTC. Its translation: CASSQTTGLLDEQYF.

This chain joins TRBV6-5 and TRBJ1-2; D is possibly TRBD1 (5 bases). Germline V lookup: CDR1 MNHEY, CDR2 SVGAGI. The CDR3 has 13 residues. The V end was cut by 3 bases, the J end by 2 bases, with 7 bases between. The CDR3 here is CASSYGGNYGYTF. DNA of the CDR3: TGTGCCAGCAGTTATGGGGGGAACTATGGCTACACCTTC.

This clonotype has only a few counts. The chain joins TRBV6-5 to TRBJ2-7, with D possibly being TRBD2 (6 bases). The length of the CDR3 is 14 residues. CDR1 and CDR2 from the germline V gene are MNHEY and SVGAGI. V lost 6 bases and J 3 bases, leaving 15 bases between the germline ends. CDR3 DNA: TGTGCCAGCAGCAATCCGGGACTTTTCTACGAGCAGTACTTC. Its translation is CASSNPGLFYEQYF.

This clonotype has a handful of counts. The chain employs TRBV15 and TRBJ2-5, with D tentatively TRBD2 (5 bases). The CDR3 has 16 amino acids. V was cut by 0 bases and J by 0 bases, with 11 bases left in between. Germline V gives CDR1 LNHNV, CDR2 YYDKDF (reference sequence). The CDR3 protein is CATSRERELYQETQYF. The CDR3 DNA reads as TGTGCCACCAGCAGAGAAAGGGAGCTATACCAAGAGACCCAGTACTTC.

J is TRBJ2-7 and V is TRBV30; TRBD1 matches at 11 bases. The CDR3 is made up of 16 amino acids. V lost 0 bases and J lost 2; bases outside the gene matches: 6. Germline V gene data show CDR1 as GTSNPN and CDR2 as SVGIG (reference sequence). The CDR3 DNA reads as TGTGCCTGGAGTGTACAAGGGACAGGGGGTACCTACGAGCAGTACTTC. This sequence encodes CAWSVQGTGGTYEQYF.

The chain recombines TRBV9 with TRBJ2-7; perhaps TRBD1 as D (5 bases). Germline CDR1 reads SGDLS; CDR2 reads YYNGEE. The CDR3 totals 13 residues. The V end lost 3 bases, the J end lost 3 bases, and 10 bases lay between the germline ends. The CDR3 protein is CASSAEGDYEQYF. The CDR3, as DNA: TGTGCCAGCAGCGCAGAAGGGGACTACGAGCAGTACTTC.

V and J are TRBV27 and TRBJ1-5, with D possibly matching TRBD1 (5 bases). CDR3 length: 15 amino acids. Per the germline V gene, CDR1 is MNHEY and CDR2 is SMNVEV (reference sequence). V lost 3 bases and J 0 bases, leaving 9 bases between the germline ends. This chain's CDR3 is CASSLEGVSNQPQHF. The CDR3, as DNA: TGTGCCAGCAGTTTGGAAGGGGTTAGCAATCAGCCCCAGCATTTT.

The genes are TRBV6-6 and TRBJ1-1; D unclear. CDR3 length equals 14 residues. Trimming pared 11 bases from V and 4 bases from J, leaving 20 bases between. CDR1 and CDR2 from the germline V gene are MNHNY and SVGAGI (reference sequence). CDR3 in DNA: TGTGCCCTCGATCAAAGGGAGTTGGGCACTGAAGCTTTCTTT. The encoded protein is CALDQRELGTEAFF.

The chain couples TRBV7-2 to TRBJ1-1; no clear D. CDR3 size: 12 residues. The V gene lost 4 bases and the J gene lost 4 bases, with 7 bases spanning the gap. Germline CDR1 reads SGHTA; CDR2 reads FQGNSA. The CDR3 DNA follows: TGTGCCAGCAGCTCATTTACCACTGAAGCTTTCTTT. Its protein product is CASSSFTTEAFF.

This rearrangement joins TRBV7-9 to TRBJ2-7; TRBD2 is a possible D gene (6 bases). There are 13 residues in the CDR3. Germline V gives CDR1 SEHNR, CDR2 FQNEAQ (reference sequence). Trimming shortened V by 5 bases and J by 4 bases, and 12 bases separated the two germline ends. As DNA, the CDR3 is TGTGCCAGCAGCCGGAGGGAAGAATACGAGCAGTACTTC. Translated, it gives CASSRREEYEQYF.